The T cell receptor beta chain under discussion was sequenced for a study of regulatory T cells in long-lasting Graves disease. Findings and limits, study-wide: Investigators studied peripheral blood only, not thyroid tissue.

Sequencing libraries for TCR beta were prepared with iRepertoire HTBI primers and Arm-PCR of CDR3 regions. TCRdb independently ran MiXCR on the multiplex PCR reads; one entry per CDR3 protein. The sample shows roughly 500,000 distinct CDR3 sequences, approximately 15% of them seen only once. This clonotype has a count of ten or more. Its target is not known. The time point: newly diagnosed GD, antithyroid drugs for less than 3 months. PBMC-derived RNA was used for the TCR library. CDR1 and CDR2 (germline): SGHTA, FQGNSA. Germline trimming cut 6 bases from V and 6 bases from J; bases unmatched to any gene: 8. The CDR3 is 15 amino acids. This same sample was also part of a study on T cells in Graves' hyperthyroidism and ophthalmopathy. That work states: Appearing also in blood were most of the thyroid clonotypes expanded above 0.001.

This clonotype was sampled from a man in his thirties or forties with Graves disease. Sequencing was performed on peripheral blood mononuclear cells (PBMCs), taken at new diagnosis, from a patient treated with antithyroid drugs. The V and J genes are TRBV7-2 and TRBJ2-1; 10 bases are shared with TRBD2. The CDR3 sequence: CASSTTSGKLNEQFF. The DNA for the CDR3 is TGTGCCAGCAGTACAACTAGCGGGAAGCTCAATGAGCAGTTCTTC.